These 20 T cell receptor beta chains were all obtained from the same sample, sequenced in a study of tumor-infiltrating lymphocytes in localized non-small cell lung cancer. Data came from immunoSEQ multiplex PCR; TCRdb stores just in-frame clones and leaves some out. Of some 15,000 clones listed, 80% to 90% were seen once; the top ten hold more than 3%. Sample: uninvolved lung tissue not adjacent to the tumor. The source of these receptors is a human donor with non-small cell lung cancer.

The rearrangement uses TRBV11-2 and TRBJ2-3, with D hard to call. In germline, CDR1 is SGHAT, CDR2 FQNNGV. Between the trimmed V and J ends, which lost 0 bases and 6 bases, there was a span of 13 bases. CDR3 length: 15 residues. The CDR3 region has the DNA TGTGCCAGCAGCTTAGATCTGCAGCGTTCGGATACGCAGTATTTT. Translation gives CASSLDLQRSDTQYF.

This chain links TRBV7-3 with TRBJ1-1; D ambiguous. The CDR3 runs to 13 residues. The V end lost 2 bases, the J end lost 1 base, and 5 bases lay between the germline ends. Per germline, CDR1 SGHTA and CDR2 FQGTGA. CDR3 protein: CASSLVGNTEAFF. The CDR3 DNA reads TGTGCCAGCAGCTTAGTAGGGAACACTGAAGCTTTCTTT.

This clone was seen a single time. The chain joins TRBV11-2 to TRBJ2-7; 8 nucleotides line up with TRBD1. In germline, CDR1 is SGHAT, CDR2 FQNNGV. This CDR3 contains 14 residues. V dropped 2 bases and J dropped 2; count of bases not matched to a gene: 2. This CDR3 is CASSLWDRPYEQYF. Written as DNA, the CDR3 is TGTGCCAGCAGCTTATGGGACAGGCCCTACGAGCAGTACTTC.

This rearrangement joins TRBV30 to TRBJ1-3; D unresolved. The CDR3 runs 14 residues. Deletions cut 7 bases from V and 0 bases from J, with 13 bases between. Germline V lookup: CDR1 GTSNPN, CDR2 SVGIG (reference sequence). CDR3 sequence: CASYARHSGNTIYF. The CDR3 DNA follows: TGTGCCTCGTACGCGCGTCACTCTGGAAACACCATATATTTT.

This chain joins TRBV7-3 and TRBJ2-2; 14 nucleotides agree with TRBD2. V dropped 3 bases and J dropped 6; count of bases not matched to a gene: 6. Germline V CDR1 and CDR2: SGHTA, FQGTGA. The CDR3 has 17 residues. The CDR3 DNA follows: TGTGCCAGCAGCTTCAGACTAGCGGGGGGGCCGCCCGGGGAGCTGTTTTTT. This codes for CASSFRLAGGPPGELFF.

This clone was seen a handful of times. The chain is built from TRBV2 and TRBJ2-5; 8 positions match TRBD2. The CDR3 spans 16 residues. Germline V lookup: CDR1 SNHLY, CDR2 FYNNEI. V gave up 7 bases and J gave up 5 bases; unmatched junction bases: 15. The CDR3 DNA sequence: TGTGCCAGCAACCCGGGACTAGTATCGGACCGGGAGACCCAGTACTTC. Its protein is CASNPGLVSDRETQYF.

Here the CDR3 reads CASSYPVTGDTQYF. The DNA for the CDR3 is TGTGCCAGCAGTTACCCCGTCACAGGTGATACGCAGTATTTT. The chain combines TRBV6-6 with TRBJ2-3, with a tentative D call TRBD1 (5 bases). The CDR3 has 14 residues. Per the germline V gene, CDR1 is MNHNY and CDR2 is SVGAGI (reference sequence). The V end lost 2 bases, the J end lost 6 bases, and 12 bases lay between the germline ends.

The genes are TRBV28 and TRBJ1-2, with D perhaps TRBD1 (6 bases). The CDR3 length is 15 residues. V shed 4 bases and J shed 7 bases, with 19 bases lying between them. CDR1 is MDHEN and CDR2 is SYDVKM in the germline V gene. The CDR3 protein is CASSSRYRVVTGYTF. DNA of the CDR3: TGTGCCAGCAGTTCCCGTTACAGGGTCGTTACTGGCTACACCTTC.

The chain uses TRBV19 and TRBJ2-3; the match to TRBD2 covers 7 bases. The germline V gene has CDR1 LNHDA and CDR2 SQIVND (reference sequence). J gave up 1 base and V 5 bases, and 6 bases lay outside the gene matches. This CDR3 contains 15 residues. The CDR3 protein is CASSRRGDRTDTQYF. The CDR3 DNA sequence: TGTGCCAGTAGTCGTCGGGGGGATCGCACAGATACGCAGTATTTT.

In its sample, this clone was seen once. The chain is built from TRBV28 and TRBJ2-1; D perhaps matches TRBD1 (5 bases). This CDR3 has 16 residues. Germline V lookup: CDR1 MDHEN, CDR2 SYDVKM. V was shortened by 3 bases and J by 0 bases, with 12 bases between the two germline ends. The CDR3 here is CASSFRQSVSYNEQFF. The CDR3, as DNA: TGTGCCAGCAGTTTCCGACAGTCGGTCTCCTACAATGAGCAGTTCTTC.

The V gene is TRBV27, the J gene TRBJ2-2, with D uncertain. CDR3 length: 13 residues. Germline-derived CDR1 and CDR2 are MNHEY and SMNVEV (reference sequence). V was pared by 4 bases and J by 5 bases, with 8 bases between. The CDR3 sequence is CASSSSLTGELFF. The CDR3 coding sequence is TGTGCCAGCAGTTCCTCTCTAACCGGGGAGCTGTTTTTT.

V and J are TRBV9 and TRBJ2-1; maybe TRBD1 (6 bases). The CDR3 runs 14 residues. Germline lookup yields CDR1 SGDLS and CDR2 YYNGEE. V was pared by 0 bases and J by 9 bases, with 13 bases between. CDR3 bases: TGTGCCAGCAGCGTAGGGGGGCAGGGCAGTGAGCAGTTCTTC. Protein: CASSVGGQGSEQFF.

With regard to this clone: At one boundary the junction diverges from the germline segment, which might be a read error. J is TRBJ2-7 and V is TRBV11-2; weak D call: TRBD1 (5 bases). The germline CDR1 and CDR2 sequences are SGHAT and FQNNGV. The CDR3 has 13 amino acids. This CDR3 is CASSLDSLYEQYF. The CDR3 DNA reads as TGTGCCAGCAGCCTAGACAGCCTCTACGAGCAGTACTTC.

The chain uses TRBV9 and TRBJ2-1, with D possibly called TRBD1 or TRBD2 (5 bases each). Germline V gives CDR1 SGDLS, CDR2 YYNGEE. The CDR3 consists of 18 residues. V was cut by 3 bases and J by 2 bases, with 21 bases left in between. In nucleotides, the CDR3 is TGTGCCAGCAGCGCTACTTCGCGTCCAGGGACCCCCTACAATGAGCAGTTCTTC. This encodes CASSATSRPGTPYNEQFF.

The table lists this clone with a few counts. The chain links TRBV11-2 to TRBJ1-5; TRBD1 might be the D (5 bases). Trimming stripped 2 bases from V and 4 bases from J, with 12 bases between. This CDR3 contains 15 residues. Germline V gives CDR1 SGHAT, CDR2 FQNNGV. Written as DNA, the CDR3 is TGTGCCAGCAGCTTAAGGGCAGGGCAGAATCAGCCCCAGCATTTT. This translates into CASSLRAGQNQPQHF.

The CDR3, as DNA: TGTGCCAGCAGTTTAAGGACAGGGGTGGATTTGGGGGAGCTGTTTTTT. Protein sequence: CASSLRTGVDLGELFF. V is TRBV28 and J is TRBJ2-2; 9 nucleotides align to TRBD1. Germline V gene data show CDR1 as MDHEN and CDR2 as SYDVKM. V gave up 2 bases and J gave up 8 bases; unmatched junction bases: 9. This CDR3 has 16 residues. The full variable domain, completed using reference TRBV28 and TRBJ2-2, is DVKVTQSSRYLVKRTGEKVFLECVQDMDHENMFWYRQDPGLGLRLIYFSYDVKMKEKGDIPEGYSVSREKKERFSLILESASTNQTSMYLCASSLRTGVDLGELFFGEGSRLTVL.

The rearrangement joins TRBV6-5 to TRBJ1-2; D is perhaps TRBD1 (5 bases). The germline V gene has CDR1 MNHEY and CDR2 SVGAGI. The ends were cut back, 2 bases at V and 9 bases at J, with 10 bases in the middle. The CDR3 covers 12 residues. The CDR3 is CASSYEGMRYTF. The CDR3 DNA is TGTGCCAGCAGTTACGAGGGGATGCGCTACACCTTC.

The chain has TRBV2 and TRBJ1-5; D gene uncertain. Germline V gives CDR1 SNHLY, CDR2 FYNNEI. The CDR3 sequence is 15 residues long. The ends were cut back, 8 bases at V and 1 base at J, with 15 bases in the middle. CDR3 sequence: CASRRLVTSNQPQHF. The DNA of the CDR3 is TGTGCCAGCCGGCGTTTAGTTACGAGCAATCAGCCCCAGCATTTT.

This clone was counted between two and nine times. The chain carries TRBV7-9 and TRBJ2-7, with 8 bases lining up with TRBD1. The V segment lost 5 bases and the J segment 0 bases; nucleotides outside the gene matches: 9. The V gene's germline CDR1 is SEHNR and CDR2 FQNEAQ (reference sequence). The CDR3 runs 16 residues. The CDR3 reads CASSPQGAGSSYEQYF. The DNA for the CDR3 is TGTGCCAGCAGCCCTCAGGGGGCCGGAAGCTCCTACGAGCAGTACTTC.

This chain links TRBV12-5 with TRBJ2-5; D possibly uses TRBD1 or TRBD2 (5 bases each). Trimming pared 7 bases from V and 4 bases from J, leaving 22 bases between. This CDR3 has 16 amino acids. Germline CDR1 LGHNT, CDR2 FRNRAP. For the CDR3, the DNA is TGTGCTAGTGCCACAAATGGGGGACGGGGCATAGAGACCCAGTACTTC. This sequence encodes CASATNGGRGIETQYF.